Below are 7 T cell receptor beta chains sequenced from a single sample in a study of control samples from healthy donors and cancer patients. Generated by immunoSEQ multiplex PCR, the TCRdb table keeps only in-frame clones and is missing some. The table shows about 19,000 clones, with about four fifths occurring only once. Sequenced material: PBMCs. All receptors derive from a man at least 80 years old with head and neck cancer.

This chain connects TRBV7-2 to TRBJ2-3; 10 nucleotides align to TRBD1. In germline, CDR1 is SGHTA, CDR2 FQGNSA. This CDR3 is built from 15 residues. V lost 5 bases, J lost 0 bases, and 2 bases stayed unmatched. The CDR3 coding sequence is TGTGCCAGCAGCCCGGGACAGGGGAGCACAGATACGCAGTATTTT. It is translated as CASSPGQGSTDTQYF. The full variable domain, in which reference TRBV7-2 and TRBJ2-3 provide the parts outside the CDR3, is GAGVSQSPSNKVTEKGKDVELRCDPISGHTALYWYRQSLGQGLEFLIYFQGNSAPDKSGLPSDRFSAERTGGSVSTLTIQRTQQEDSAVYLCASSPGQGSTDTQYFGPGTRLTVL.

For the CDR3, the DNA is TGCGCCAGCAGCACCTCCTACGAGCAGTACTTC. As protein: CASSTSYEQYF. The chain has TRBV5-1 and TRBJ2-7, with D unclear. CDR1 is SGHRS, CDR2 YFSETQ, per germline. Trimming stripped 4 bases from V and 0 bases from J, with 2 bases between. The CDR3 has 11 amino acids. The whole variable domain, remainder taken from reference TRBV5-1 and TRBJ2-7, is KAGVTQTPRYLIKTRGQQVTLSCSPISGHRSVSWYQQTPGQGLQFLFEYFSETQRNKGNFPGRFSGRQFSNSRSEMNVSTLELGDSALYLCASSTSYEQYFGPGTRLTVT.

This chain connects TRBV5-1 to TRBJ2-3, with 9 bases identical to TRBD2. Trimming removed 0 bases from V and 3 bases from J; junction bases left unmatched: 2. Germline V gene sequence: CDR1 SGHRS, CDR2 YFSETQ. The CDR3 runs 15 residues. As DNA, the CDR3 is TGCGCCAGCAGCTTGGTGCTAGCGGGAACAGATACGCAGTATTTT. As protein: CASSLVLAGTDTQYF.

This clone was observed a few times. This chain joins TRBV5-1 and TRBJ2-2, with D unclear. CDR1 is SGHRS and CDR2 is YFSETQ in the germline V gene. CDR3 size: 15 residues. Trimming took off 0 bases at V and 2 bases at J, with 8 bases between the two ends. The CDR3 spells CASSLGSFNTGELFF. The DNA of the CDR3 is TGCGCCAGCAGCTTGGGCAGCTTTAACACCGGGGAGCTGTTTTTT. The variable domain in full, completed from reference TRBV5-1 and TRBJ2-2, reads KAGVTQTPRYLIKTRGQQVTLSCSPISGHRSVSWYQQTPGQGLQFLFEYFSETQRNKGNFPGRFSGRQFSNSRSEMNVSTLELGDSALYLCASSLGSFNTGELFFGEGSRLTVL.

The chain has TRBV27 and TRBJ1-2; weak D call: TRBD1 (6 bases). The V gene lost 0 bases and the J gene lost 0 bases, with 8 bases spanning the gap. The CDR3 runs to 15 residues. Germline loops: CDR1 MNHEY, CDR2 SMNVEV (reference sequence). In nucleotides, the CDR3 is TGTGCCAGCAGTTTATCGCCAGGGGCTAACTATGGCTACACCTTC. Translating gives CASSLSPGANYGYTF.

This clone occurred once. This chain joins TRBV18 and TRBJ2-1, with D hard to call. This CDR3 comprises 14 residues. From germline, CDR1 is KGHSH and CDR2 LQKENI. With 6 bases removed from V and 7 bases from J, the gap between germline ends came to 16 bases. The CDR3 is CASSSGYTTNEQFF. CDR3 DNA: TGTGCCAGCTCCTCAGGCTACACCACAAATGAGCAGTTCTTC.

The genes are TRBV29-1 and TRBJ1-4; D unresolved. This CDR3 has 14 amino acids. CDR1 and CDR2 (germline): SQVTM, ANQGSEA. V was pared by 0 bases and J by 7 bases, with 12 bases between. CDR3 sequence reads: CSVEDPKGGEKLFF. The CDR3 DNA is TGCAGCGTTGAAGATCCTAAGGGCGGTGAAAAACTGTTTTTT.